The 32 T cell receptor beta chains below were found in one sample sequenced in a study of CD8+CD57+ T cells in acquired aplastic anemia. Genomic DNA was employed as the template in profiling TCR beta VDJ and CDR3. One entry per CDR3 protein, called by TCRdb with MiXCR from the reads. The table lists 150,000 or so distinct CDR3 sequences, around half of them singletons. It was patients with CD8+CD57+ cell expansion by flow cytometry who were chosen for sequencing. The sample was sorted CD4+, CD8+, or CD8+CD57+ T cells (not recorded which) from PBMCs. Receptors were obtained from a human donor with aplastic anemia.

This chain joins TRBV7-8 and TRBJ1-1; 9 positions agree with TRBD1. The germline V gene has CDR1 SGHVS and CDR2 FQNEAQ. Trimming removed 2 bases from V and 0 bases from J; junction bases left unmatched: 7. This CDR3 contains 17 residues. CDR3 amino acids: CASSLRDRVAVNTEAFF. The CDR3 coding sequence is TGTGCCAGCAGCTTAAGGGACAGGGTCGCCGTGAACACTGAAGCTTTCTTT.

This clonotype has ten or more counts. The V gene is TRBV27, the J gene TRBJ2-7, with 7 bases lining up with TRBD1. Looked up from germline, CDR1 is MNHEY and CDR2 is SMNVEV (reference sequence). CDR3 size: 14 residues. The junction had 2 bases not matched to a gene; V was cut back by 3 bases and J by 0 bases. The CDR3: CASSFRDSSYEQYF. Here the CDR3 DNA reads TGTGCCAGCAGTTTCCGGGACAGCTCCTACGAGCAGTACTTC.

This clonotype was counted ten times or more. The CDR3 bases are TGTGCCAGCAGCCACCTCCTGGAGGGACCGGAGACCCAGTACTTC. Its translation: CASSHLLEGPETQYF. The chain recombines TRBV3-1 with TRBJ2-5; D is perhaps TRBD2 (6 bases). Trimming pared 3 bases from V and 5 bases from J, leaving 16 bases between. Germline CDR1 and CDR2: LGHDT and YNNKEL (reference sequence). The CDR3 spans 15 residues.

This clonotype was seen at least ten times. The chain carries TRBV6-1 and TRBJ2-7, with D maybe TRBD2 (5 bases). V dropped 1 base and J dropped 4 bases, with 8 bases sitting between them. The CDR3 is made up of 13 amino acids. Germline V gives CDR1 MNHNS, CDR2 SASEGT. The DNA for the CDR3 is TGTGCCAGCAGTGAAGTCCCGGGGTACGAGCAGTACTTC. Its protein is CASSEVPGYEQYF.

This clonotype was seen at least ten times. The chain is built from TRBV20-1 and TRBJ2-6; possible D gene TRBD2, 5 bases. The CDR3 loop spans 14 amino acids. Trimming removed 5 bases at V and 2 bases at J, with 10 bases between. CDR1 DFQATT and CDR2 SNEGSKA come from the germline V gene (reference sequence). The CDR3 is CSADGGAGANVLTF. CDR3 DNA: TGCAGTGCTGACGGAGGCGCTGGGGCCAACGTCCTGACTTTC.

As concerns this clonotype: This is likely a read error, given that the CDR3 carries no conserved phenylalanine or tryptophan at its end. The chain combines TRBV24-1 with TRBJ2-5, with 9 bases identical to TRBD2. Germline V lookup: CDR1 KGHDR, CDR2 SFDVKD. Trimming removed 5 bases from V and 5 bases from J; junction bases left unmatched: 11. The CDR3 runs 16 residues. CDR3 DNA sequence: TGTGCCACCAGTGGTTTTTTTAGCGGGGGCGGGGAGACCCAGTACCTC. Amino acids: CATSGFFSGGGETQYL.

This chain connects TRBV7-8 to TRBJ2-1; D is ambiguous. This CDR3 has 12 residues. The germline V gene encodes CDR1 SGHVS and CDR2 FQNEAQ. The CDR3 DNA reads TGTGAAAGCAGCTCTCAGAATGCTGAGCAGTTCTTC. Its protein is CESSSQNAEQFF.

The chain recombines TRBV24-1 with TRBJ2-5; 9 bases match TRBD2. Germline V gene sequence: CDR1 KGHDR, CDR2 SFDVKD. The J segment lost 1 base and the V segment lost 9 bases, leaving 11 bases of the junction unmatched. The length of the CDR3 is 16 residues. The CDR3 DNA sequence: TGTGCCACCCAGGGTGGTCAGCGGGGGGCCCAAGAGACCCAGTACTTC. Translated, it gives CATQGGQRGAQETQYF.

The chain combines TRBV4-1 with TRBJ2-1; 13 bases align to TRBD2. V trimming: 3 bases; J trimming: 4 bases; junction bases outside the gene matches: 6. The germline gives CDR1 MGHRA, CDR2 YSYEKL. The CDR3 loop spans 17 amino acids. CDR3 region: CASSHGTSGVIYNEQFF. CDR3 DNA sequence: TGCGCCAGCAGCCACGGGACTAGCGGGGTCATATACAATGAGCAGTTCTTC.

This sequence joins TRBV3-1 and TRBJ1-1; D not certain. Germline V lookup: CDR1 LGHDT, CDR2 YNNKEL (reference sequence). The V end was cut by 6 bases, the J end by 1 base, with 9 bases between. The CDR3 has 13 residues. The CDR3 loop reads CASSPTQNTEAFF. The DNA for the CDR3 is TGTGCCAGCAGTCCAACACAGAACACTGAAGCTTTCTTT.

The chain is built from TRBV29-1 and TRBJ2-3; 12 positions agree with TRBD2. Trimming removed 7 bases from V and 5 bases from J; junction bases left unmatched: 13. The CDR3 runs 16 residues. The germline V gene has CDR1 SQVTM and CDR2 ANQGSEA. The CDR3 region is CSALGLAGGQRDTQYF. For the CDR3, the DNA is TGCAGCGCCCTAGGGCTAGCGGGGGGGCAGAGAGATACGCAGTATTTT.

This clonotype has a handful of counts. The chain joins TRBV7-8 to TRBJ1-2; D ambiguous. The V and J ends lost 5 bases and 5 bases respectively, with 12 bases between them. This CDR3 has 13 amino acids. Per germline, CDR1 SGHVS and CDR2 FQNEAQ. CDR3 DNA: TGTGCCAGCAGCCGTGACCAGTTGTATGGCTACACCTTC. It yields the protein CASSRDQLYGYTF.

This clonotype was seen at least ten times. This CDR3 reads CASSPREGSRYGYTF. CDR3 in DNA: TGTGCCAGCAGCCCCAGGGAGGGATCGCGTTATGGCTACACCTTC. This chain uses TRBV7-9 with TRBJ1-2, with a tentative D call TRBD1 (5 bases). V lost 5 bases and J 5 bases, leaving 18 bases between the germline ends. The CDR3 covers 15 residues. The V gene's germline CDR1 is SEHNR and CDR2 FQNEAQ (reference sequence).

The chain uses TRBV2 and TRBJ1-6; a possible D gene is TRBD1 (5 bases). V gave up 1 base and J gave up 9 bases, with 10 bases separating them. The CDR3 runs 14 residues. Germline CDR1 and CDR2: SNHLY and FYNNEI. CDR3 bases: TGTGCCAGCAGTGAAGAGGGTCAGGGTTCACCCCTCCACTTT. Its translation: CASSEEGQGSPLHF.

This clonotype showed up many times. The chain carries TRBV13 and TRBJ1-2; weak D call: TRBD1 (5 bases). This CDR3 spans 14 amino acids. V lost 5 bases to trimming and J lost 1 base, with 11 bases between them. Per germline, CDR1 PRHDT and CDR2 FYEKMQ (reference sequence). CDR3 residues: CASSRSRVNYGYTF. The CDR3 nucleotides read TGTGCCAGCAGCCGTTCCAGGGTTAACTATGGCTACACCTTC.

There are many counts of this clonotype. CDR3 sequence: CASSDPTGDSNQPQHF. CDR3 DNA: TGTGCCAGCAGTGATCCCACAGGGGATAGCAATCAGCCCCAGCATTTT. The gene calls are TRBV25-1 and TRBJ1-5; TRBD1 agrees at 7 bases. Germline loops: CDR1 MGHDK, CDR2 SYGVNS. The CDR3 is 16 amino acids. J lost 0 bases, V lost 3 bases, and 5 bases had no gene match.

Many counts were recorded for this clonotype. This chain connects TRBV12-3 or TRBV12-4 to TRBJ2-2; D not resolved. This CDR3 comprises 15 residues. The V and J ends lost 4 bases and 6 bases respectively, with 15 bases between them. Here the CDR3 DNA reads TGTGCCAGCAGTTCTGACGACCCCTGGCCCGGGGAGCTGTTTTTT. Its translation: CASSSDDPWPGELFF.

This chain connects TRBV2 to TRBJ2-2; tentatively, D is TRBD2 (5 bases). V was pared by 4 bases and J by 0 bases, with 9 bases between. The CDR3 is 15 amino acids. CDR1 and CDR2 from the germline V gene are SNHLY and FYNNEI. CDR3 DNA: TGTGCCAGCAGTGGACCGGGGACGAACACCGGGGAGCTGTTTTTT. Translated: CASSGPGTNTGELFF.

The CDR3, as DNA: TGTGCCAGCAGTGATAACGACAGGGAGGGGGATGGCTATGGCTACACCTTC. It is translated as CASSDNDREGDGYGYTF. The chain recombines TRBV25-1 with TRBJ1-2; 7 nucleotides line up with TRBD1. Trimming cost V 3 bases and J 4 bases; bases outside gene matches: 14. Germline V lookup: CDR1 MGHDK, CDR2 SYGVNS. This CDR3 spans 17 amino acids.

The J gene is TRBJ2-7, the V gene TRBV10-3, with D perhaps TRBD1 (5 bases). Germline values: CDR1 ENHRY, CDR2 SYGVKD. The CDR3 length is 11 residues. Trimming left V 11 bases short and J 5 bases short, with 13 bases between. The CDR3 DNA is TGTGCCGTCCAGGGCTTCGACGAGCAGTACTTC. The encoded protein is CAVQGFDEQYF.

In this sample, this clonotype turned up many times. This chain connects TRBV24-1 to TRBJ2-1, with a tentative D call TRBD1 (6 bases). Looked up from germline, CDR1 is KGHDR and CDR2 is SFDVKD. This CDR3 contains 11 residues. Trimming pared 12 bases from V and 4 bases from J, leaving 9 bases between. The CDR3 DNA is TGTGCCTGTGGACAGTACAATGAGCAGTTCTTC. Encoded protein: CACGQYNEQFF.

This clonotype was seen more than once but under ten times. A much larger clone differs from this one at a single base, so this may be a read error. The CDR3 reads CASSPSDSVGTQYF. DNA for the CDR3: TGTGCCAGCAGCCCAAGCGATTCGGTAGGGACCCAGTACTTC. V gene TRBV7-6 combines with J gene TRBJ2-5; D remains unclear. Germline V gene lookup returns CDR1 SGHVS and CDR2 FNYEAQ. This CDR3 is 14 amino acids long. Between the trimmed V and J ends, which lost 5 bases and 7 bases, there was a span of 17 bases.

In this sample, this clonotype turned up many times. The J gene is TRBJ1-1, the V gene TRBV5-1; D might be TRBD1 (5 bases). V was pared by 7 bases and J by 1 base, with 14 bases between. Germline CDR1 SGHRS, CDR2 YFSETQ. This CDR3 is built from 14 residues. As DNA, the CDR3 is TGCGCCAGCTGCGAAAGGGGAGGGAACACTGAAGCTTTCTTT. As protein: CASCERGGNTEAFF.

The chain has TRBV2 and TRBJ1-4, with D unclear. Germline loops: CDR1 SNHLY, CDR2 FYNNEI. This CDR3 region has 14 residues. Trimming removed 5 bases from V and 4 bases from J, with 11 bases in between. CDR3: CASSSTMLNEKLFF. The DNA of the CDR3 is TGTGCCAGCAGTTCGACCATGCTTAATGAAAAACTGTTTTTT.

This clonotype came up many times. This chain joins TRBV7-9 and TRBJ1-2; possible D gene TRBD1, 5 bases. Trimming shortened V by 4 bases and J by 4 bases, and 16 bases separated the two germline ends. The length of the CDR3 is 15 residues. Germline CDR1 and CDR2: SEHNR and FQNEAQ (reference sequence). CDR3 in DNA: TGTGCCAGCAGCTCCCGGGACGGGAGGCCCTATGGCTACACCTTC. Residues: CASSSRDGRPYGYTF.

The chain recombines TRBV10-3 with TRBJ2-1, with 9 bases matching TRBD2. Per the germline V gene, CDR1 is ENHRY and CDR2 is SYGVKD. The CDR3 runs to 14 residues. Germline trimming cut 4 bases from V and 6 bases from J; bases unmatched to any gene: 4. The CDR3 coding sequence is TGTGCCATCAGTGTGGCGGGGGGGGGCAATGAGCAGTTCTTC. Translating it yields CAISVAGGGNEQFF.

V gene TRBV12-3 or TRBV12-4 combines with J gene TRBJ1-1; possible D gene TRBD1, 6 bases. V was trimmed by 4 bases and J by 1 base, leaving 13 bases between them. The CDR3 spans 15 residues. The CDR3 here is CASSSLGGRNTEAFF. CDR3 bases: TGTGCCAGCAGTTCCTTAGGGGGAAGGAACACTGAAGCTTTCTTT.

This chain uses TRBV10-3 with TRBJ1-1, with D maybe TRBD1 (6 bases). Germline V lookup: CDR1 ENHRY, CDR2 SYGVKD. There are 13 residues in the CDR3. The V gene lost 5 bases and the J gene lost 1 base, with 8 bases spanning the gap. The CDR3 sequence: CAISKQGNTEAFF. Here the CDR3 DNA reads TGTGCCATCAGTAAACAGGGGAACACTGAAGCTTTCTTT.

This clonotype was observed a few times. This rearrangement joins TRBV29-1 to TRBJ2-7, with a possible D match to TRBD1 (5 bases). The V end was cut by 7 bases, the J end by 3 bases, with 16 bases between. Germline V CDR1 and CDR2: SQVTM, ANQGSEA. This CDR3 has 13 amino acids. This chain's CDR3 is CSAVKGTGYEQYF. CDR3 in DNA: TGCAGCGCTGTGAAGGGTACAGGCTACGAGCAGTACTTC.

Remarks on this clonotype: A much larger clone lies one base from this, so it may be a read error. This chain joins TRBV11-1 and TRBJ1-3; TRBD1 might be the D (5 bases). The CDR3 totals 17 residues. CDR1 SGHAT and CDR2 FQDESV come from the germline V gene (reference sequence). CDR3 region: CASSFRGGTPTGNTMYF. CDR3 nucleotides: TGTGCCAGCAGCTTCCGCGGGGGAACCCCCACTGGAAACACCATGTATTTT.

The sample holds a few counts of this clonotype. CDR3 coding DNA: TGTGCCAGCAGTTACGGTCCCTCCACCGGGGAGCTGTTTTTT. Encoded protein: CASSYGPSTGELFF. This chain links TRBV6-4 with TRBJ2-2; D gene ambiguous. The germline V gene has CDR1 MRHNA and CDR2 SNTAGT. V gave up 5 bases and J gave up 4 bases, with 11 bases separating them. The CDR3 consists of 14 residues.

This clonotype appeared a single time. Possible read error: a much larger clone is one base away. The rearrangement links TRBV9 to TRBJ1-6; no clear D. CDR1 is SGDLS and CDR2 is YYNGEE in the germline V gene. The CDR3 is 13 amino acids. V was shortened by 5 bases and J by 0 bases, with 3 bases between the two germline ends. In nucleotides, the CDR3 is TGTGCCAGCAGGGGCTCCTATAATTCACCCCTCCACTTT. It yields the protein CASRGSYNSPLHF.